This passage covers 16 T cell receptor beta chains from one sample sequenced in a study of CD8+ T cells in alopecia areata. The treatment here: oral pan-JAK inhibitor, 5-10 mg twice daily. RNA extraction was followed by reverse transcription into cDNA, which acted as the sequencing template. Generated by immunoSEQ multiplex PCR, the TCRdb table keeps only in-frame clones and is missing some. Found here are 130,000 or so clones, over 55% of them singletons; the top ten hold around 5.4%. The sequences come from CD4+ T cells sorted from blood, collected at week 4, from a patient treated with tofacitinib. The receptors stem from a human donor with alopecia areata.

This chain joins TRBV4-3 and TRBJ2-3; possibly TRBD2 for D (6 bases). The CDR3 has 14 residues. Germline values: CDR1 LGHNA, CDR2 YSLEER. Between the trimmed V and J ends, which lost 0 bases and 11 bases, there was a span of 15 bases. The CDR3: CASSQDAAGRRQYF. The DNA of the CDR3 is TGCGCCAGCAGCCAAGACGCCGCGGGACGGAGGCAGTATTTT.

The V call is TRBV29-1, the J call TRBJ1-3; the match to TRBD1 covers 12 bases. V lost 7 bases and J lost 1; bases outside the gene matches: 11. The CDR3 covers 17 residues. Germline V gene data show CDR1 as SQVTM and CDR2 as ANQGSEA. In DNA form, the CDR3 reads TGCAGCGCCCCGGGACAGGGGGCAGGAGGTTCTGGAAACACCATATATTTT. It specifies CSAPGQGAGGSGNTIYF.

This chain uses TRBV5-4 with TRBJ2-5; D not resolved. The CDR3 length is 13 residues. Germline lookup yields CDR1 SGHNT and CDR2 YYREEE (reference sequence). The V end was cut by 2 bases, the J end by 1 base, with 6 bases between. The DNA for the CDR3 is TGTGCCAGCAGCTTTGACCGCCAAGAGACCCAGTACTTC. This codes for CASSFDRQETQYF. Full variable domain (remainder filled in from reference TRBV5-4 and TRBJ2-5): ETGVTQSPTHLIKTRGQQVTLRCSSQSGHNTVSWYQQALGQGPQFIFQYYREEENGRGNFPPRFSGLQFPNYSSELNVNALELDDSALYLCASSFDRQETQYFGPGTRLLVL.

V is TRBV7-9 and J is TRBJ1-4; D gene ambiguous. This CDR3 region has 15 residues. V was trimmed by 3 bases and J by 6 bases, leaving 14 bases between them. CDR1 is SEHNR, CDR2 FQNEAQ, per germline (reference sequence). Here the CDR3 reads CASSFVSALDEKLFF. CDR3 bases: TGTGCCAGCAGCTTCGTTTCCGCCTTGGATGAAAAACTGTTTTTT.

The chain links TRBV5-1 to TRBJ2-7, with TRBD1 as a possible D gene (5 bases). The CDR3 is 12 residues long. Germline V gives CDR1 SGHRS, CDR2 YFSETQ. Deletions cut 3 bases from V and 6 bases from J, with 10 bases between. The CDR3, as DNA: TGCGCCAGCAGCTATCAGGGTCTCGAGCAGTACTTC. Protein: CASSYQGLEQYF.

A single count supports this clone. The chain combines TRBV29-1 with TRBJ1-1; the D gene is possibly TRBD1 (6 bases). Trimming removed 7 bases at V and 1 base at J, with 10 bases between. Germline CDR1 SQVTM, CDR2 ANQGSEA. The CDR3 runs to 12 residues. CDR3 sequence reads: CSAGQKNTEAFF. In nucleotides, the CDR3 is TGCAGCGCCGGACAGAAGAACACTGAAGCTTTCTTT.

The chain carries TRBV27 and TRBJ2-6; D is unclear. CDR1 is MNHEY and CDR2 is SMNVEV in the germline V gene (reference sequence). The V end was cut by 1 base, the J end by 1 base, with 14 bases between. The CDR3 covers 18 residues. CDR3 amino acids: CASSLLSSSGSGANVLTF. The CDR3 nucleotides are TGTGCCAGCAGTTTATTATCGAGTAGTGGTTCTGGGGCCAACGTCCTGACTTTC.

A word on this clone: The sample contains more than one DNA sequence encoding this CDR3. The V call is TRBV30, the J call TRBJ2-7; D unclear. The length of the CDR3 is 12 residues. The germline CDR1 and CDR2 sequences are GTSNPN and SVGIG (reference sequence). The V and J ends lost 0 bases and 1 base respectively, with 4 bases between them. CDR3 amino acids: CAWSVSSYEQYF. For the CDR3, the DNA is TGTGCCTGGAGTGTAAGTTCCTACGAGCAGTACTTC.

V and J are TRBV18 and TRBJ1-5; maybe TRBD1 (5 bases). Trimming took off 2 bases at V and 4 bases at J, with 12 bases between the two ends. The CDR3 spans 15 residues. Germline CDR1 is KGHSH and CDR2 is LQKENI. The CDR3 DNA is TGTGCCAGCTCACCAGTCAGGGACCTTAATCAGCCCCAGCATTTT. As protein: CASSPVRDLNQPQHF. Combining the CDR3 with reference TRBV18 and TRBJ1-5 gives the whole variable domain NAGVMQNPRHLVRRRGQEARLRCSPMKGHSHVYWYRQLPEEGLKFMVYLQKENIIDESGMPKERFSAEFPKEGPSILRIQQVVRGDSAAYFCASSPVRDLNQPQHFGDGTRLSIL.

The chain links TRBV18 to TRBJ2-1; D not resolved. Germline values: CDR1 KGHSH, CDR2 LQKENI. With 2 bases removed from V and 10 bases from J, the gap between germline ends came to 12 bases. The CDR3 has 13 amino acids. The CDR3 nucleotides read TGTGCCAGCTCACCAGGCCCCGCGGAAGAGCAGTTCTTC. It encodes CASSPGPAEEQFF.

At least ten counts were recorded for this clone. The CDR3 DNA sequence: TGTGCCAGCACCCCGACTGAGAAGGCGCAGTATTTT. This gives the protein CASTPTEKAQYF. The rearrangement joins TRBV5-5 to TRBJ2-3, with unresolved D. Germline V CDR1 and CDR2: SGHKS, YYEKEE (reference sequence). The CDR3 contains 12 residues. The V end was cut by 6 bases, the J end by 10 bases, with 15 bases between.

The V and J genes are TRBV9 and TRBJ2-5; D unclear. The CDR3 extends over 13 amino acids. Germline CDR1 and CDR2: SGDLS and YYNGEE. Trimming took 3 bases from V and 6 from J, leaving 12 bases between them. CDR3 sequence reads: CASSAEWPKTQYF. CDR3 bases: TGTGCCAGCAGCGCGGAGTGGCCGAAGACCCAGTACTTC. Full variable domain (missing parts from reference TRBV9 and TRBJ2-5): DSGVTQTPKHLITATGQRVTLRCSPRSGDLSVYWYQQSLDQGLQFLIQYYNGEERAKGNILERFSAQQFPDLHSELNLSSLELGDSALYFCASSAEWPKTQYFGPGTRLLVL.

For the CDR3, the DNA is TGCAGCGTTCCCCGCCGGGGGTCGGGCGATGAGCAGTTCTTC. Residues: CSVPRRGSGDEQFF. J is TRBJ2-1 and V is TRBV29-1; tentative D call: TRBD2 (6 bases). V lost 5 bases and J lost 8, with 19 bases in between. The CDR3 covers 14 residues. The germline V gene encodes CDR1 SQVTM and CDR2 ANQGSEA.

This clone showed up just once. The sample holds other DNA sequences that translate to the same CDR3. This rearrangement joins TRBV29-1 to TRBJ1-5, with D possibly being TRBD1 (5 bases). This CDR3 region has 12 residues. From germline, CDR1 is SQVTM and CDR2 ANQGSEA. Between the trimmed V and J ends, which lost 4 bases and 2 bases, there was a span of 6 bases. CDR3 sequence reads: CSVGGGNQPQHF. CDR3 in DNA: TGCAGCGTTGGAGGGGGCAATCAGCCCCAGCATTTT. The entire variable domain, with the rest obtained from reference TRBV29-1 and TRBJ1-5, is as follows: SAVISQKPSRDICQRGTSLTIQCQVDSQVTMMFWYRQQPGQSLTLIATANQGSEATYESGFVIDKFPISRPNLTFSTLTVSNMSPEDSSIYLCSVGGGNQPQHFGDGTRLSIL.

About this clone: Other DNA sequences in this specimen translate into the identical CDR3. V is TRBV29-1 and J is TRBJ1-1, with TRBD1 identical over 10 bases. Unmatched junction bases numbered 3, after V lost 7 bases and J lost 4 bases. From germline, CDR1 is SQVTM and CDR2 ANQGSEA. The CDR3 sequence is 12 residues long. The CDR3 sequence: CSARTGGTEAFF. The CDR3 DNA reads TGCAGCGCTAGGACAGGGGGCACTGAAGCTTTCTTT.

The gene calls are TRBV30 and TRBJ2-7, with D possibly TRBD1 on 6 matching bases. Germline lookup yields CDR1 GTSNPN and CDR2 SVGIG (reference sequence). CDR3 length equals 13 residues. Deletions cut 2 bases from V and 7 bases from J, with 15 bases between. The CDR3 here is CAWSPGVLREQYF. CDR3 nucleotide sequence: TGTGCCTGGAGTCCAGGGGTGTTAAGGGAGCAGTACTTC.